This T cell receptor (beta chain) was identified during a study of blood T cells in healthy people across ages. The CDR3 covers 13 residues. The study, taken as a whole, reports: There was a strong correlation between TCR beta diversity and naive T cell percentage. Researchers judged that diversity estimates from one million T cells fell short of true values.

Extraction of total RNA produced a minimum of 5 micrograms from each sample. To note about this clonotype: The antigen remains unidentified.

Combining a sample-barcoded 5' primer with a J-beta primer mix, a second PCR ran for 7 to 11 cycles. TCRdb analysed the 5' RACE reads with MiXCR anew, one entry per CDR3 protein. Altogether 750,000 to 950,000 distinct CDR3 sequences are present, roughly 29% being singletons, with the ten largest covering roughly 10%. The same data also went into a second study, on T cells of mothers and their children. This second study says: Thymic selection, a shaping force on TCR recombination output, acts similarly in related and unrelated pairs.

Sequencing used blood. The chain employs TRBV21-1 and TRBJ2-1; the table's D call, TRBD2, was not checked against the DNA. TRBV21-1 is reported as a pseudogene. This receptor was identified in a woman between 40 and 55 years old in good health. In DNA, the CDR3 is TGTGCCAGCCTAGCGGGGGCCTACAATGAGCAGTTCTTC. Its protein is CASLAGAYNEQFF.